Given below is one T cell receptor beta chain in context. No antigen is known for it. The data originate from a study of cytomegalovirus exposure and HLA in healthy donors. About the research overall: Early released data comprised about 84 million unique TCRs from HLA-typed donors.

PCR employed 60 Vbeta and 13 Jbeta primers. TCRdb keeps only in-frame clones here, not all; method: immunoSEQ multiplex PCR. Of about 120,000 clones detected, more than 60% appear once; the ten largest clones hold less than 3%. Germline CDR1 SGDLS, CDR2 YYNGEE. The CDR3 is made up of 16 amino acids. The trim removed 0 bases at V and 5 bases at J, leaving 3 bases unmatched. General study points: While the bulk of TCR sequences proved rare, some public TCRs turned up in many donors. A list of 164 TCR beta chains associated with cytomegalovirus was given.

The TCR was taken from a woman in her 40s in good health and CMV-seropositive. Source material: PBMCs. The rearrangement uses TRBV9 and TRBJ2-1, with TRBD1 identical over 12 bases. CDR3 sequence reads: CASSVEGQGANNEQFF. In DNA, the CDR3 is TGTGCCAGCAGCGTAGAGGGACAGGGGGCAAACAATGAGCAGTTCTTC.